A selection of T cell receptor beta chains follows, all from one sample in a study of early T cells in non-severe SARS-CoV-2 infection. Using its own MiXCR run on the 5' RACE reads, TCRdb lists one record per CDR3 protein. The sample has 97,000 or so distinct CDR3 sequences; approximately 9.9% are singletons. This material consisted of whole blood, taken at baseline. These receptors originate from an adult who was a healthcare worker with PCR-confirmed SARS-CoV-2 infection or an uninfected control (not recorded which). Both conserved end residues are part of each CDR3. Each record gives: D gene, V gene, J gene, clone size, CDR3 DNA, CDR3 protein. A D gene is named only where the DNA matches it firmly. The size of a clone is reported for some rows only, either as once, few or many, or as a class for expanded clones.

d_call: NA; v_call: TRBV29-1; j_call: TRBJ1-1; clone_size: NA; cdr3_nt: TGCAGCGTTCGCGGAAGCCCAGGGGTGAACACTGAAGCTTTCTTT; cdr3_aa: CSVRGSPGVNTEAFF
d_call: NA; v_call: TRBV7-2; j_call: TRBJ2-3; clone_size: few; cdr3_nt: TGTGCCAGCAGCCCAATAGCCCCGGGAGATACGCAGTATTTT; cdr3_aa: CASSPIAPGDTQYF
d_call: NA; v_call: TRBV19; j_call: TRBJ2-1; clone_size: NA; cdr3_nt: TGTGCCAGTAGTCGGGGATATGAGCAGTTCTTC; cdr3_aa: CASSRGYEQFF
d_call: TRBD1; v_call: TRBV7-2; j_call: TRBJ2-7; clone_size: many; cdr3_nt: TGTGCCAGCAGCAAAGCAGGGGGCGTGCCATACGAGCAGTACTTC; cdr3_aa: CASSKAGGVPYEQYF
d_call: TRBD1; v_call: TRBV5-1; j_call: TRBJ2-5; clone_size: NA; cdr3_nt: TGCGCCAGCCAACCGAAACCGGGACAGGGAGCACAAGAGACCCAGTACTTC; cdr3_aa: CASQPKPGQGAQETQYF
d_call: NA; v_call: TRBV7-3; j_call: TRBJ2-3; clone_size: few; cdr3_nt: TGTGCCAGCAGCCTAATGGCGGGGGCGACAGATACGCAGTATTTT; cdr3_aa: CASSLMAGATDTQYF
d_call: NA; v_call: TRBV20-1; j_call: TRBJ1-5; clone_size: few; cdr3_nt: TGCAGTGCGGGCGGGCAGCCCCAGCATTTT; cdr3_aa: CSAGGQPQHF
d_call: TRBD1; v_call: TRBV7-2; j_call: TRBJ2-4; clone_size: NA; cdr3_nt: TGTGCCAGCAGCTTAGGGACAGGGAGTAACATTCAGTACTTC; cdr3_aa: CASSLGTGSNIQYF
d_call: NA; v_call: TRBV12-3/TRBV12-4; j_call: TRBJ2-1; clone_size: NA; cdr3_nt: TGTGCCACCCGAGAACTACCGAACAATGAGCAGTTCTTC; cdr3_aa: CATRELPNNEQFF
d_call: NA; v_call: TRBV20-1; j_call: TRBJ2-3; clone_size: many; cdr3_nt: TGCAGTGCTAGAGATGTCCTTAGCACAGATACGCAGTATTTT; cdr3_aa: CSARDVLSTDTQYF
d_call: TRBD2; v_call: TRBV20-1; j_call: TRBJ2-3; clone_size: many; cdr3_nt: TGCAGTGCCGCCGGGACTAGCGGGAAGTTCACAGATACGCAGTATTTT; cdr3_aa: CSAAGTSGKFTDTQYF
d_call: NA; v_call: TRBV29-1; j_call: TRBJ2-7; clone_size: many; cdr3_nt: TGCAGCGTGTTAGGGGGGATCTACGAGCAGTACTTC; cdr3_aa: CSVLGGIYEQYF
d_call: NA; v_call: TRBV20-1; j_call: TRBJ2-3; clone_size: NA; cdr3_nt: TGCAGTGCTAGAGACCCGGATACAGATACGCAGTATTTT; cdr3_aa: CSARDPDTDTQYF
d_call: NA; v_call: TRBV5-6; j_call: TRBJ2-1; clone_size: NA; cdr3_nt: TGTGCCAGCAGCCCATTGAGCGACAATGAGCAGTTCTTC; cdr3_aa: CASSPLSDNEQFF
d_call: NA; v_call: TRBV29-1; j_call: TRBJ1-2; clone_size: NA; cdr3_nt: TGCAGCGTATCCGGAGGGGGATCTTATGGCTACACCTTC; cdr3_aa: CSVSGGGSYGYTF
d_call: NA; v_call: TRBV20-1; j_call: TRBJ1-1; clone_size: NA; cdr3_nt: TGCAGTGCACCAACTGGACAGACTGAAGCTTTCTTT; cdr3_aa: CSAPTGQTEAFF
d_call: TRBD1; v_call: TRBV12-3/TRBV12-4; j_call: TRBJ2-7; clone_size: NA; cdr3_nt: TGTGCCAGCAGTTTAAGGGGACAGGGGATGTGGCAGTACTTC; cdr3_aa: CASSLRGQGMWQYF
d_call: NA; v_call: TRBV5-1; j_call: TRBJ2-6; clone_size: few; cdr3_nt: TGCGCCAGCAGCTTGATTACCTCTGGGGCCAACGTCCTGACTTTC; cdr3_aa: CASSLITSGANVLTF
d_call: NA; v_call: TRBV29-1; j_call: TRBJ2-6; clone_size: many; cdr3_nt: TGCAGCGTTGAAGAGTGGGGATCTGGGGCCAACGTCCTGACTTTC; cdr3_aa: CSVEEWGSGANVLTF
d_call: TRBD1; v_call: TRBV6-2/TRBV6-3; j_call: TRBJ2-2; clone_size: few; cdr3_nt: TGTGCCAGCAGTACAGGGGGGCAGAGCGCCGGGGAGCTGTTTTTT; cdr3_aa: CASSTGGQSAGELFF
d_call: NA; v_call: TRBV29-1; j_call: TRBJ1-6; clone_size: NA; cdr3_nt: TGCAGCGCCCGGACAGACAATTCACCCCTCCACTTT; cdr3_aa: CSARTDNSPLHF
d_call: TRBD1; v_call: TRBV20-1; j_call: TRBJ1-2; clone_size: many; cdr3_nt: TGCAGTGCTACCACAGGGGGCTCGGCTAACTATGGCTACACCTTC; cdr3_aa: CSATTGGSANYGYTF
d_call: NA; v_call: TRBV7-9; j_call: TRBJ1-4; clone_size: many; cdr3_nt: TGTGCCAGCAGCCGCCCGACGGGGACGGGTGAAAAACTGTTTTTT; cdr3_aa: CASSRPTGTGEKLFF
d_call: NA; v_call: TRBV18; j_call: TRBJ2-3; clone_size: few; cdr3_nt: TGTGCCAGCTCACCACACACCACAGATACGCAGTATTTT; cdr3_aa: CASSPHTTDTQYF
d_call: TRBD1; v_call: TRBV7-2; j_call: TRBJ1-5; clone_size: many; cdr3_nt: TGTGCCAGCAGCCCGGACAGGGACCGGGGGGCCCAGCATTTT; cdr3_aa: CASSPDRDRGAQHF
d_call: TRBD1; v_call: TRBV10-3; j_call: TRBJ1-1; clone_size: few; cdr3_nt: TGTGCCATCAGTGTCGACAGGGGAAGGACGAACACTGAAGCTTTCTTT; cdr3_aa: CAISVDRGRTNTEAFF